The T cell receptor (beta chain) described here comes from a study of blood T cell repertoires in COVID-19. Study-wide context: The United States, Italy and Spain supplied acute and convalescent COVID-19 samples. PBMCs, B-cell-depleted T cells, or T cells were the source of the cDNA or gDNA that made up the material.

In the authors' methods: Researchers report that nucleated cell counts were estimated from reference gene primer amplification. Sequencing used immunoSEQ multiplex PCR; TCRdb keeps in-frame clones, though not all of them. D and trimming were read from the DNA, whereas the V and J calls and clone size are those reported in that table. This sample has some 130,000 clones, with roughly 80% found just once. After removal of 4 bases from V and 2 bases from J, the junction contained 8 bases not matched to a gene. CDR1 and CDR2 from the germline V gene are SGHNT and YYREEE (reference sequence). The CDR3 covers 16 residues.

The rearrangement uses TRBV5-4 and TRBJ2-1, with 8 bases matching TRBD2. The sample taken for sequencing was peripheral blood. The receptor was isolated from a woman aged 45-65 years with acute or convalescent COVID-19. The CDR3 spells CASSRAGGATYNEQFF. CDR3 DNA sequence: TGTGCCAGCAGCCGGGCCGGGGGGGCTACCTACAATGAGCAGTTCTTC.